These 24 T cell receptor beta chains were all obtained from the same sample, sequenced in a study of glioma-infiltrating T cells. TCR alpha and beta CDR3 regions were amplified from RNA using iRepertoire nested multiplex PCR. TCRdb called the multiplex PCR reads again in MiXCR, with one record for every CDR3 protein. The data show fewer than 200,000 distinct CDR3 sequences, 43% seen once. Source material: glioma tissue, nonneoplastic brain tissue, or PBMCs (not recorded which). The receptors originated from a human donor with low-grade glioma or glioblastoma, undergoing nonglioma brain surgery, or in good health (not recorded which).

This clonotype showed up many times. The J gene is TRBJ1-3, the V gene TRBV20-1, with D possibly TRBD1 on 6 matching bases. Germline V gives CDR1 DFQATT, CDR2 SNEGSKA (reference sequence). The CDR3 is 14 amino acids. V lost 0 bases and J lost 2, with 8 bases in between. The CDR3 DNA follows: TGCAGTGCTAGAGATTCAGGGGCTGGAAACACCATATATTTT. Its translation is CSARDSGAGNTIYF.

This clonotype was seen a few times. A clone one base away is much larger, so this may be a read error. The DNA of the CDR3 is TGTGCCAGCAGTCCAAGAGGGAGCGGGGTCTTGGATGAGCAGTTCTTC. Its translation: CASSPRGSGVLDEQFF. The V call is TRBV28, the J call TRBJ2-1, with 7 bases fitting TRBD2. The CDR3 runs to 16 residues. The ends lost 5 bases at V and 8 bases at J; junction bases unmatched: 15. Germline CDR1 and CDR2: MDHEN and SYDVKM.

The gene calls are TRBV19 and TRBJ2-2, with no clear D. The CDR3 sequence is 14 residues long. In germline, CDR1 is LNHDA, CDR2 SQIVND (reference sequence). Trimming cost V 7 bases and J 1 base, with 10 bases left between them. This CDR3 is CASTIGENTGELFF. In nucleotides, the CDR3 is TGTGCCAGTACCATAGGAGAGAACACCGGGGAGCTGTTTTTT. Based on the CDR3 plus reference TRBV19 and TRBJ2-2, the full variable domain is DGGITQSPKYLFRKEGQNVTLSCEQNLNHDAMYWYRQDPGQGLRLIYYSQIVNDFQKGDIAEGYSVSREKKESFPLTVTSAQKNPTAFYLCASTIGENTGELFFGEGSRLTVL.

The chain is built from TRBV12-3 or TRBV12-4 and TRBJ2-1; D gene ambiguous. Trimming cost V 3 bases and J 6 bases, with 18 bases left between them. This CDR3 region has 16 residues. The CDR3 reads CASSLLLTRSCNEQFF. The CDR3 nucleotides are TGTGCCAGCAGTTTGCTCCTGACACGCTCATGCAATGAGCAGTTCTTC.

Only one count was recorded for this clonotype. This may stem from a read error, because a much larger clone lies one nucleotide away. The rearrangement uses TRBV4-1 and TRBJ1-5, with TRBD1 identical over 8 bases. CDR1 is MGHRA, CDR2 YSYEKL, per germline. The V and J ends lost 3 bases and 5 bases, in that order; junction bases with no gene match: 9. This CDR3 comprises 16 residues. The DNA of the CDR3 is TGCGCCAGCAGCCAGGAGGGGCAGGGGGCCGATCAGCCCCAGCATTTT. Its protein product is CASSQEGQGADQPQHF.

For this clonotype: A much larger clonotype is one base distant, so this may be a read error. This chain connects TRBV28 to TRBJ1-6, with a weak D call TRBD1 (5 bases). Trimming took off 7 bases at V and 2 bases at J, with 12 bases between the two ends. The CDR3 has 15 amino acids. Germline CDR1 is MDHEN and CDR2 is SYDVKM. The chain's CDR3 is CASISRVTYNSPLHF. The CDR3 DNA sequence: TGTGCCAGCATTTCCAGGGTAACCTATAATTCACCCCTCCACTTT.

This clonotype came up a few times. The chain employs TRBV5-1 and TRBJ2-3; D gene unclear. The CDR3 is 13 residues long. Per germline, CDR1 SGHRS and CDR2 YFSETQ. Trimming removed 4 bases from V and 2 bases from J, with 8 bases in between. The CDR3 coding sequence is TGCGCCAGCAGCATTCTTTACACAGATACGCAGTATTTT. Amino acid sequence: CASSILYTDTQYF. Variable domain in full (rest from reference TRBV5-1 and TRBJ2-3): KAGVTQTPRYLIKTRGQQVTLSCSPISGHRSVSWYQQTPGQGLQFLFEYFSETQRNKGNFPGRFSGRQFSNSRSEMNVSTLELGDSALYLCASSILYTDTQYFGPGTRLTVL.

This clonotype was counted at least ten times. V and J are TRBV20-1 and TRBJ1-1; the match to TRBD1 covers 12 bases. In germline, CDR1 is DFQATT, CDR2 SNEGSKA (reference sequence). The CDR3 sequence is 15 residues long. Trimming cost V 6 bases and J 5 bases; bases outside gene matches: 10. The CDR3 reads CSAEPGQGAQTEAFF. Here the CDR3 DNA reads TGCAGTGCCGAGCCGGGACAGGGGGCGCAGACTGAAGCTTTCTTT.

About this clonotype itself: This could be a read error, since a much larger clone is one nucleotide away. The chain carries TRBV27 and TRBJ2-4, with TRBD1 matching 7 bases. Germline lookup yields CDR1 MNHEY and CDR2 SMNVEV (reference sequence). The CDR3 covers 14 residues. Trimming removed 5 bases from V and 7 bases from J; junction bases left unmatched: 8. In DNA, the CDR3 is TGTGCCAGCAGTGCCCAGACAGGGACCAACATTCAGTACTTC. Protein sequence: CASSAQTGTNIQYF.

There are a few counts of this clonotype. The chain carries TRBV20-1 and TRBJ2-7; 13 nucleotides line up with TRBD2. Germline CDR1 and CDR2: DFQATT and SNEGSKA (reference sequence). The CDR3 sequence is 13 residues long. CDR3 DNA sequence: TGCAGCCGCGGACTAGCGGGAGTCTACGAGCAGTACTTC. It encodes CSRGLAGVYEQYF.

This clonotype has a count of ten or more. The J gene is TRBJ1-5, the V gene TRBV6-1; no clear D gene. Germline V CDR1 and CDR2: MNHNS, SASEGT. Trimming shortened V by 0 bases and J by 12 bases, and 15 bases separated the two germline ends. CDR3 size: 14 residues. DNA for the CDR3: TGTGCCAGCAGTGAAGCGGTAGGTAGACTTGGCCAGCATTTT. Its translation is CASSEAVGRLGQHF.

With respect to this clonotype: The junction differs from germline at one of its ends, possibly a read error. The J gene is TRBJ1-1, the V gene TRBV29-1; tentatively, D is TRBD1 (5 bases). Germline assignment: CDR1 SQVTM and CDR2 ANQGSEA. The CDR3 length is 12 residues. CDR3 nucleotides: TGCAGCGGCCAGACAGTGAACACTGAAGATTTCTTT. Amino acids: CSGQTVNTEDFF.

The J gene is TRBJ2-7, the V gene TRBV12-3 or TRBV12-4, with D unclear. Between the trimmed V and J ends, which lost 8 bases and 3 bases, there was a span of 11 bases. This CDR3 has 12 residues. In nucleotides, the CDR3 is TGTGCCAGCTCCGCGGCCCTCTACGAGCAGTACTTC. This codes for CASSAALYEQYF.

With regard to this clonotype: A much larger clone differs from this one at a single base, so this may be a read error. The rearrangement uses TRBV2 and TRBJ1-2, with D tentatively TRBD1 (6 bases). CDR3 length: 13 amino acids. Germline CDR1 SNHLY, CDR2 FYNNEI. V was cut by 10 bases and J by 5 bases, with 17 bases left in between. CDR3 residues: CATTGTCLYGYTF. The CDR3 coding sequence is TGTGCCACCACCGGGACATGCCTTTATGGCTACACCTTC.

CDR3 residues: CASSQVRVLPSGETQYF. CDR3 DNA: TGTGCCAGCAGCCAAGTTCGGGTCCTCCCCTCCGGAGAGACCCAGTACTTC. This rearrangement joins TRBV3-1 to TRBJ2-5; D gene unclear. The CDR3 spans 17 residues. Germline V CDR1 and CDR2: LGHDT, YNNKEL (reference sequence). V gave up 1 base and J gave up 4 bases, with 19 bases separating them.

This clonotype appeared many times. The chain joins TRBV27 to TRBJ2-7; D is tentatively TRBD1 or TRBD2 (5 bases each). V was pared by 3 bases and J by 5 bases, with 11 bases between. Germline values: CDR1 MNHEY, CDR2 SMNVEV (reference sequence). The CDR3 sequence is 13 residues long. This CDR3 is CASSFGGWDEQYF. CDR3 coding DNA: TGTGCCAGCAGTTTTGGGGGATGGGACGAGCAGTACTTC.

This clonotype has ten or more counts. The chain uses TRBV20-1 and TRBJ2-3; D might be TRBD1 (6 bases). The CDR3 is made up of 18 amino acids. CDR1 and CDR2 from the germline V gene are DFQATT and SNEGSKA (reference sequence). Trimming cost V 0 bases and J 1 base, with 20 bases left between them. The CDR3 reads CSARDALTGTSRTDTQYF. CDR3 nucleotide sequence: TGCAGTGCTAGAGATGCCTTGACCGGGACATCGCGCACAGATACGCAGTATTTT.

This clonotype was found many times. The J gene is TRBJ2-5, the V gene TRBV27; the D gene could be TRBD1 or TRBD2 (5 bases each). CDR3 length: 15 amino acids. The V end lost 7 bases, the J end lost 1 base, and 16 bases lay between the germline ends. CDR1 is MNHEY, CDR2 SMNVEV, per germline (reference sequence). The DNA for the CDR3 is TGTGCCAGCACAGAAACGGGACGGACCCAAGAGACCCAGTACTTC. This encodes CASTETGRTQETQYF.

The sample holds a few counts of this clonotype. The chain has TRBV28 and TRBJ2-4; TRBD1 is a possible D gene (5 bases). The germline V and J ends were trimmed by 6 bases and 0 bases, with 12 bases remaining between them. From germline, CDR1 is MDHEN and CDR2 SYDVKM. The CDR3 runs 15 residues. The CDR3 coding sequence is TGTGCCAGCAGGCCCGACAGATTAGCCAAAAACATTCAGTACTTC. It encodes CASRPDRLAKNIQYF.

This clonotype was observed a single time. At one boundary the junction diverges from the germline segment, which might be a read error. This chain links TRBV7-2 with TRBJ2-2; a weak D match, TRBD2 (5 bases). CDR1 SGHTA and CDR2 FQGNSA come from the germline V gene. CDR3 length: 15 amino acids. The CDR3 sequence: CASSLVVQSTGELLF. Written as DNA, the CDR3 is TGTGCCAGCAGCTTAGTAGTACAGTCGACCGGGGAGCTGCTTTTT.

In the case of this clonotype: A read error may be the cause here, since a much bigger clone is one base away. This chain uses TRBV6-5 with TRBJ2-5; 10 positions match TRBD2. The germline V gene has CDR1 MNHEY and CDR2 SVGAGI. There are 19 residues in the CDR3. With V trimmed by 2 bases and J by 1 base, 13 bases remained unmatched. CDR3 sequence: CASSYPRGLADHFQETQYF. The CDR3 region has the DNA TGTGCCAGCAGTTACCCGAGAGGACTAGCGGATCATTTCCAAGAGACCCAGTACTTC.

The V gene is TRBV18, the J gene TRBJ2-1, with TRBD1 matching 9 bases. The V gene's germline CDR1 is KGHSH and CDR2 LQKENI. There are 17 residues in the CDR3. V trimming: 3 bases; J trimming: 0 bases; junction bases outside the gene matches: 6. CDR3 protein: CASSPGDRASSYNEQFF. The DNA for the CDR3 is TGTGCCAGCTCACCTGGGGACAGGGCCAGCTCCTACAATGAGCAGTTCTTC.

This clonotype was counted a few times. This chain uses TRBV4-1 with TRBJ1-2; a possible D gene is TRBD1 (5 bases). The length of the CDR3 is 16 residues. V dropped 1 base and J dropped 4 bases, with 16 bases sitting between them. Germline V gene lookup returns CDR1 MGHRA and CDR2 YSYEKL. The DNA of the CDR3 is TGCGCCAGCAGCCAAGTCCTACGGGGGGATGGCTATGGCTACACCTTC. This sequence encodes CASSQVLRGDGYGYTF.

In this sample, this clonotype turned up many times. The chain has TRBV7-9 and TRBJ1-2; D is perhaps TRBD1 (6 bases). Germline values: CDR1 SEHNR, CDR2 FQNEAQ (reference sequence). CDR3 length: 16 residues. The V and J ends lost 5 bases and 2 bases respectively, with 18 bases between them. The CDR3 loop is CASSGNNHRVNYGYTF. CDR3 coding DNA: TGTGCCAGCAGCGGAAACAATCACAGGGTCAACTATGGCTACACCTTC. Looking up the rest from reference TRBV7-9 and TRBJ1-2 gives the full variable domain: DTGVSQNPRHKITKRGQNVTFRCDPISEHNRLYWYRQTLGQGPEFLTYFQNEAQLEKSRLLSDRFSAERPKGSFSTLEIQRTEQGDSAMYLCASSGNNHRVNYGYTFGSGTRLTVV.